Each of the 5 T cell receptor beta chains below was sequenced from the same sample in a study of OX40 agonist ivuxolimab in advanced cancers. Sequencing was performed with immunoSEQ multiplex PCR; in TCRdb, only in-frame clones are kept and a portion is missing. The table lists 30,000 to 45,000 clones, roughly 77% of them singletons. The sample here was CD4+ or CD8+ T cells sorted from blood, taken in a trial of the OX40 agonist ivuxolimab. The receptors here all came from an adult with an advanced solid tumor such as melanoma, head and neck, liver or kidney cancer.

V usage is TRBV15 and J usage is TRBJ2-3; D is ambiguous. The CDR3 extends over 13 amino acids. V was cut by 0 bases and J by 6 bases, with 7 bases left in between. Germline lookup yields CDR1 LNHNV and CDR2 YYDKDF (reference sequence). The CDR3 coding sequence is TGTGCCACCAGCAGAGATGAAGGTGATACGCAGTATTTT. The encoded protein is CATSRDEGDTQYF. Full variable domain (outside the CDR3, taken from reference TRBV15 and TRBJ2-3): DAMVIQNPRYQVTQFGKPVTLSCSQTLNHNVMYWYQQKSSQAPKLLFHYYDKDFNNEADTPDNFQSRRPNTSFCFLDIRSPGLGDTAMYLCATSRDEGDTQYFGPGTRLTVL.

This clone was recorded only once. The CDR3 loop reads CASLPRTNNSPLHF. In nucleotides, the CDR3 is TGTGCCAGCCTCCCCCGGACAAACAATTCACCCCTCCACTTT. This chain joins TRBV6-5 and TRBJ1-6, with D perhaps matching TRBD1 (5 bases). V was clipped by 8 bases and J by 7 bases, with 15 bases between them. This CDR3 comprises 14 residues. Germline lookup yields CDR1 MNHEY and CDR2 SVGAGI.

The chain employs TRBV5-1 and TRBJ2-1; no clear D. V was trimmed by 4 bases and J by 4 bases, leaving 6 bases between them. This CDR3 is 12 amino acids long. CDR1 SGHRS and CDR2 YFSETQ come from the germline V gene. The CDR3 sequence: CASSQAYNEQFF. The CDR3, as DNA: TGCGCCAGCAGCCAGGCATACAATGAGCAGTTCTTC.

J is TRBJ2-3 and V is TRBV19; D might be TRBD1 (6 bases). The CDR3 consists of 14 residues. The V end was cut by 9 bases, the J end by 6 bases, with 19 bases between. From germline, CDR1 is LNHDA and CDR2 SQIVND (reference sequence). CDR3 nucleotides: TGTGCCAGCGAAAACAGGGAAGGGTCCGATACGCAGTATTTT. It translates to CASENREGSDTQYF.

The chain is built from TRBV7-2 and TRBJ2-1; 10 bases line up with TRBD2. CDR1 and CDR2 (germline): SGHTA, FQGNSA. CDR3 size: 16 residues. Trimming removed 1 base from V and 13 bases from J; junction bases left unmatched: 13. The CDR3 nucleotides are TGTGCCAGCAGCTTAGGGGGGCTAGCGGGGGCGAAAAATCAGTTCTTC. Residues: CASSLGGLAGAKNQFF.